This TCR beta chain was profiled in a study of OX40 agonist ivuxolimab in advanced cancers. This clone was counted a few times. Produced via immunoSEQ multiplex PCR; TCRdb's table is partial and in-frame only. This table has roughly 63,000 clones, roughly 89% appearing once. This CDR3 has 15 amino acids. CDR1 SGHDT and CDR2 YYEEEE come from the germline V gene. V lost 2 bases to trimming and J lost 0 bases, with 12 bases between them. This sample comprised CD4+ or CD8+ T cells sorted from blood, obtained in a trial of the OX40 agonist ivuxolimab. The chain employs TRBV5-6 and TRBJ2-7, with D tentatively TRBD1 (6 bases). The clonotype comes from an adult with an advanced solid tumor such as melanoma, head and neck, liver or kidney cancer. The CDR3, as DNA: TGTGCCAGCAGCTTATCCGTAGGGGGCTCCTACGAGCAGTACTTC. Residues: CASSLSVGGSYEQYF.